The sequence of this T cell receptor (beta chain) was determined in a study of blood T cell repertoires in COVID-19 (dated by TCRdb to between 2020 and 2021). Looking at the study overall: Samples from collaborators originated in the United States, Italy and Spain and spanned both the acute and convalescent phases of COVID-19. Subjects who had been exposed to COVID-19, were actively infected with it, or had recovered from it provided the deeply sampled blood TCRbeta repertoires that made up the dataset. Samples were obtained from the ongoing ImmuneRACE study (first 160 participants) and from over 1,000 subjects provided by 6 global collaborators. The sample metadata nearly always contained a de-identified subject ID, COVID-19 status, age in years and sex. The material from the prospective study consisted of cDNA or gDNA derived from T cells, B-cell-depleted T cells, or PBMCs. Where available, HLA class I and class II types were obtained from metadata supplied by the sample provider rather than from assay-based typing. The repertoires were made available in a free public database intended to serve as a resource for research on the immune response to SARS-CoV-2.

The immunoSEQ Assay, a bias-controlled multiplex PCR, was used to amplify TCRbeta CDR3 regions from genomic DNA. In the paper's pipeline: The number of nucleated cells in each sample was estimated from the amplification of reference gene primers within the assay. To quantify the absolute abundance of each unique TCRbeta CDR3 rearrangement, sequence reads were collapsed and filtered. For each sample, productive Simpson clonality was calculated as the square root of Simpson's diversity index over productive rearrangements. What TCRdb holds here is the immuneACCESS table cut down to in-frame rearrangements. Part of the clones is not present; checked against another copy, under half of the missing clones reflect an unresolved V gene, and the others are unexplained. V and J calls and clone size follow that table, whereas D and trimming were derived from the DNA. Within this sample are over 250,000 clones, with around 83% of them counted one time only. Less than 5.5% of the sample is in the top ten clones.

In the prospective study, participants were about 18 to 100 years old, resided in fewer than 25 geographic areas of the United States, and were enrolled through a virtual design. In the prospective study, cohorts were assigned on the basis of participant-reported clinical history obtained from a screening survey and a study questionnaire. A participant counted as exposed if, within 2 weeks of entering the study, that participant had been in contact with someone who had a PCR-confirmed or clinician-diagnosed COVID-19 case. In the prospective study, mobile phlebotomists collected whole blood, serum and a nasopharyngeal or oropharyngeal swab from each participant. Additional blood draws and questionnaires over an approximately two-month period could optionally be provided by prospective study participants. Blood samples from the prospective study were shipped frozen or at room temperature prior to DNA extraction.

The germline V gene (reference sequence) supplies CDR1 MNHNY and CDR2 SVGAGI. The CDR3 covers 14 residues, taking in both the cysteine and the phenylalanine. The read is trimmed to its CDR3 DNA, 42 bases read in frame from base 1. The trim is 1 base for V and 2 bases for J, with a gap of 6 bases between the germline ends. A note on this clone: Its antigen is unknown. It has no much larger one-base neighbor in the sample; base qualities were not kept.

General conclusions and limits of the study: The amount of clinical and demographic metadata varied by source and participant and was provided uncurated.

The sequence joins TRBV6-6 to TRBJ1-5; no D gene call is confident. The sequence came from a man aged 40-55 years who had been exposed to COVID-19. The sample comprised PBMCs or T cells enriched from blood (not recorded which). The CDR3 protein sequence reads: CASSYLTGNQPQHF. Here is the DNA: TGTGCCAGCAGTTACTTAACAGGCAATCAGCCCCAGCATTTT.